The subject of this entry is one TCR beta chain. Its antigen is still unknown. The data stem from a study of beta chain features in type 1 diabetes. Every bit of the isolated RNA underwent reverse transcription, so sequencing read expressed TCRB transcripts. Measured with immunoSEQ multiplex PCR; TCRdb has only the in-frame clones, and not every one. The repertoire holds under 450,000 clones, with approximately 13% as singletons. Study-wide results and limits: The study left unresolved whether HLA type influences TCRB rearrangement. For cells with high TCR expression, cDNA sequencing could yield over-representation. Naive, central memory and Treg TCRB repertoires seemed to resemble each other more closely in patients than they did in healthy donors.

Germline V gene lookup returns CDR1 DFQATT and CDR2 SNEGSKA (reference sequence). CDR3 length: 11 amino acids. The TCR originated in a man under 40 in good health. The chain links TRBV20-1 to TRBJ2-5; no definite D call. The sequenced material came from naive CD4+ T cells from blood. The CDR3 DNA sequence: TGCAGGGCCCGGTGGACGGAGACCCAGTACTTC. It yields the protein CRARWTETQYF.